A single sample gave rise to the 26 T cell receptor beta chains below, sequenced in a study of Ad26.COV2.S vaccination and SARS-CoV-2 variants. Only in-frame clones appear in the TCRdb table, and some are missing; sequencing was by immunoSEQ multiplex PCR. Here the sample spans under 150,000 clones, about nine tenths being singletons. This specimen was peripheral blood, taken after recovery from COVID-19. These receptors were taken from a human donor who had recovered from COVID-19.

DNA for the CDR3: TGCGCCAGCAGCTTGGAAAGGGGTGGAGAGACCCAGTACTTC. Translation gives CASSLERGGETQYF. V gene TRBV5-1 combines with J gene TRBJ2-5; D perhaps matches TRBD1 (5 bases). The V and J ends lost 0 bases and 4 bases respectively, with 10 bases between them. CDR1 SGHRS and CDR2 YFSETQ come from the germline V gene. The CDR3 spans 14 residues.

The rearrangement uses TRBV6-4 and TRBJ2-1; 8 bases align to TRBD2. The germline gives CDR1 MRHNA, CDR2 SNTAGT. This CDR3 is 15 amino acids long. V lost 7 bases to trimming and J lost 11 bases; unmatched junction nucleotides: 16. The CDR3 reads CASTPIAGGTGKQFF. CDR3 sequence (DNA): TGTGCCAGCACCCCCATCGCGGGGGGTACGGGGAAGCAGTTCTTC.

This sequence joins TRBV5-6 and TRBJ1-3, with D hard to call. CDR1 SGHDT and CDR2 YYEEEE come from the germline V gene. V lost 7 bases and J lost 0, with 14 bases in between. The CDR3 contains 15 residues. The CDR3 loop reads CASGPAGASGNTIYF. DNA for the CDR3: TGTGCCAGCGGACCGGCCGGAGCCTCTGGAAACACCATATATTTT.

CDR3 loop: CASSRDRADTQYF. CDR3 bases: TGTGCCAGCAGCCGCGACAGGGCAGATACGCAGTATTTT. The rearrangement joins TRBV7-8 to TRBJ2-3; 7 bases match TRBD1. The trim removed 5 bases at V and 4 bases at J, leaving 3 bases unmatched. The CDR3 runs 13 residues. The germline gives CDR1 SGHVS, CDR2 FQNEAQ.

The count of this clone is one. The chain has TRBV6-2 or TRBV6-3 and TRBJ1-1; the match to TRBD1 covers 10 bases. Trimming cost V 4 bases and J 5 bases; bases outside gene matches: 10. The CDR3 spans 16 residues. Germline values: CDR1 MNHEY, CDR2 SVGEGT. CDR3 bases: TGTGCCAGCAGTTCGCCCTGGACAGGGGGGCGAACTGAAGCTTTCTTT. Residues: CASSSPWTGGRTEAFF.

The genes are TRBV6-5 and TRBJ2-1; 9 nucleotides agree with TRBD1. The CDR3 consists of 16 residues. The V gene's germline CDR1 is MNHEY and CDR2 SVGAGI. J lost 3 bases, V lost 4 bases, and 7 bases had no gene match. CDR3 sequence: CASSSMTGGGYNEQFF. Written as DNA, the CDR3 is TGTGCCAGCAGTTCGATGACAGGGGGGGGCTACAATGAGCAGTTCTTC.

The gene calls are TRBV28 and TRBJ1-2; D call uncertain. V shed 3 bases and J shed 2 bases, with 10 bases lying between them. CDR1 is MDHEN, CDR2 SYDVKM, per germline. CDR3 length: 14 residues. CDR3 DNA: TGTGCCAGCAGTTTCTCGCCGAGGAACTATGGCTACACCTTC. Translating it yields CASSFSPRNYGYTF.

J is TRBJ1-1 and V is TRBV7-2; the D gene is possibly TRBD1 (6 bases). Per germline, CDR1 SGHTA and CDR2 FQGNSA. The V gene lost 3 bases and the J gene lost 2 bases, with 16 bases spanning the gap. There are 16 residues in the CDR3. CDR3 protein: CASSFEGGLRNTEAFF. DNA of the CDR3: TGTGCCAGCAGCTTCGAGGGGGGGCTAAGAAACACTGAAGCTTTCTTT. The entire variable domain, with the rest obtained from reference TRBV7-2 and TRBJ1-1, is as follows: GAGVSQSPSNKVTEKGKDVELRCDPISGHTALYWYRQSLGQGLEFLIYFQGNSAPDKSGLPSDRFSAERTGGSVSTLTIQRTQQEDSAVYLCASSFEGGLRNTEAFFGQGTRLTVV.

In this sample, this clone turned up a few times. The gene calls are TRBV5-6 and TRBJ1-2; D remains unclear. CDR3 length: 14 residues. V dropped 7 bases and J dropped 4 bases, with 17 bases sitting between them. Per germline, CDR1 SGHDT and CDR2 YYEEEE. CDR3 sequence reads: CASHSLGLLYGYTF. The CDR3 DNA reads TGTGCCAGCCACAGCTTAGGTTTACTCTATGGCTACACCTTC.

The V gene is TRBV11-2, the J gene TRBJ2-2, with TRBD1 matching 8 bases. The CDR3 extends over 16 amino acids. Germline values: CDR1 SGHAT, CDR2 FQNNGV. The V segment lost 5 bases and the J segment 3 bases; nucleotides outside the gene matches: 8. The CDR3: CASSPRPTGDTGELFF. Here the CDR3 DNA reads TGTGCCAGCAGCCCACGGCCGACAGGGGACACCGGGGAGCTGTTTTTT.

The chain couples TRBV7-8 to TRBJ1-4; tentative D call: TRBD1 (6 bases). Per germline, CDR1 SGHVS and CDR2 FQNEAQ. CDR3 length: 16 amino acids. V shed 7 bases and J shed 4 bases, with 19 bases lying between them. The CDR3 region has the DNA TGTGCCAGCACGGGGGGGGTTTACAGGGATAATGAAAAACTGTTTTTT. Translating gives CASTGGVYRDNEKLFF. Full variable domain (outside the CDR3, taken from reference TRBV7-8 and TRBJ1-4): GAGVSQSPRYKVAKRGQDVALRCDPISGHVSLFWYQQALGQGPEFLTYFQNEAQLDKSGLPSDRFFAERPEGSVSTLKIQRTQQEDSAVYLCASTGGVYRDNEKLFFGSGTQLSVL.

This rearrangement joins TRBV27 to TRBJ2-7; no clear D gene. CDR3 length: 14 residues. Trimming removed 6 bases at V and 0 bases at J, with 12 bases between. Germline CDR1 is MNHEY and CDR2 is SMNVEV (reference sequence). The CDR3 sequence is CASSRRQNSYEQYF. The DNA for the CDR3 is TGTGCCAGCAGCCGACGTCAAAACTCCTACGAGCAGTACTTC.

The chain links TRBV2 to TRBJ2-7, with TRBD2 as a possible D gene (5 bases). This CDR3 is built from 14 residues. Trimming stripped 8 bases from V and 6 bases from J, with 20 bases between. CDR1 is SNHLY and CDR2 is FYNNEI in the germline V gene. The CDR3 reads CASLPDGVSREQYF. The CDR3 bases are TGTGCCAGCTTACCAGACGGGGTATCGCGCGAGCAGTACTTC.

On this clone: Distinct nucleotide sequences in the sample also encode this CDR3. The chain carries TRBV30 and TRBJ2-1, with 7 bases identical to TRBD2. The CDR3 totals 13 residues. The ends lost 4 bases at V and 2 bases at J; junction bases unmatched: 2. Germline V gene data show CDR1 as GTSNPN and CDR2 as SVGIG (reference sequence). This CDR3 is CAWTRGAYNEQFF. In DNA, the CDR3 is TGTGCCTGGACACGGGGGGCCTACAATGAGCAGTTCTTC.

The rearrangement links TRBV10-3 to TRBJ1-2, with D perhaps matching TRBD1 (5 bases). V dropped 0 bases and J dropped 5 bases, with 16 bases sitting between them. Germline CDR1 reads ENHRY; CDR2 reads SYGVKD. The CDR3 spans 16 residues. CDR3 residues: CAISESGTRAGYGYTF. As DNA, the CDR3 is TGTGCCATCAGTGAGTCTGGGACCAGGGCCGGGTATGGCTACACCTTC.

The V call is TRBV6-5, the J call TRBJ2-1, with 10 bases fitting TRBD2. With V trimmed by 2 bases and J by 9 bases, 7 bases remained unmatched. CDR1 is MNHEY and CDR2 is SVGAGI in the germline V gene. The CDR3 covers 15 residues. In DNA, the CDR3 is TGTGCCAGCAGTTACGGCCTAGCGGGGGTGGGTGAGCAGTTCTTC. This translates into CASSYGLAGVGEQFF.

This rearrangement joins TRBV29-1 to TRBJ2-7, with a tentative D call TRBD1 (5 bases). V lost 5 bases, J lost 0 bases, and 14 bases lay in between. The germline V gene encodes CDR1 SQVTM and CDR2 ANQGSEA. This CDR3 has 14 amino acids. As DNA, the CDR3 is TGCAGCGTTCATCTGGACAAGGGCTCCTACGAGCAGTACTTC. Translated: CSVHLDKGSYEQYF.

The rearrangement joins TRBV28 to TRBJ1-2; 7 bases agree with TRBD1. The J segment lost 8 bases and the V segment lost 2 bases, leaving 8 bases of the junction unmatched. Germline values: CDR1 MDHEN, CDR2 SYDVKM. The CDR3 loop spans 14 amino acids. CDR3: CASSLLETGSGYTF. For the CDR3, the DNA is TGTGCCAGCAGTTTACTCGAGACAGGGTCCGGCTACACCTTC.

The chain uses TRBV6-2 or TRBV6-3 and TRBJ1-1; TRBD1 agrees at 8 bases. The CDR3 has 19 residues. Losses at the gene ends were 2 bases for V and 4 bases for J; bases not matched to a gene: 18. Germline-derived CDR1 and CDR2 are MNHEY and SVGEGT. The CDR3 here is CASSYPDREAVFPGTEAFF. In DNA form, the CDR3 reads TGTGCCAGCAGTTACCCGGACAGGGAAGCAGTTTTCCCGGGCACTGAAGCTTTCTTT.

The chain carries TRBV5-4 and TRBJ1-2; no definite D call. The CDR3 covers 12 residues. Trimming shortened V by 1 base and J by 8 bases, and 9 bases separated the two germline ends. Germline V CDR1 and CDR2: SGHNT, YYREEE (reference sequence). CDR3 coding DNA: TGTGCCAGCAGCTTGTCGGCGGGCGGCTACACCTTC. Protein sequence: CASSLSAGGYTF. Supplemented by reference TRBV5-4 and TRBJ1-2, the full variable domain reads ETGVTQSPTHLIKTRGQQVTLRCSSQSGHNTVSWYQQALGQGPQFIFQYYREEENGRGNFPPRFSGLQFPNYSSELNVNALELDDSALYLCASSLSAGGYTFGSGTRLTVV.

V and J are TRBV7-8 and TRBJ2-3; D not resolved. Between the trimmed V and J ends, which lost 2 bases and 2 bases, there was a span of 20 bases. Germline V gene lookup returns CDR1 SGHVS and CDR2 FQNEAQ. The CDR3 extends over 18 amino acids. CDR3 amino acids: CASSLWVSLADATDTQYF. CDR3 nucleotide sequence: TGTGCCAGCAGCTTATGGGTCAGCTTGGCGGACGCCACAGATACGCAGTATTTT.

This clone showed up many times. This chain uses TRBV7-9 with TRBJ1-1, with D possibly TRBD1 on 6 matching bases. Germline V CDR1 and CDR2: SEHNR, FQNEAQ (reference sequence). The CDR3 has 15 residues. The V end lost 5 bases, the J end lost 3 bases, and 16 bases lay between the germline ends. In nucleotides, the CDR3 is TGTGCCAGCAGCCACATACAGGGTATGGACACTGAAGCTTTCTTT. Translated, it gives CASSHIQGMDTEAFF.

This rearrangement joins TRBV28 to TRBJ1-1; TRBD1 aligns across 7 bases. J was trimmed by 1 base and V by 3 bases; bases with no gene match: 8. The germline gives CDR1 MDHEN, CDR2 SYDVKM. The CDR3 has 16 amino acids. CDR3 in amino acids: CASSFRTGSTNTEAFF. CDR3 DNA: TGTGCCAGCAGTTTCCGGACAGGATCCACGAACACTGAAGCTTTCTTT.

This clone was recorded a few times. This rearrangement joins TRBV10-2 to TRBJ2-1; perhaps TRBD1 as D (5 bases). The ends were cut back, 3 bases at V and 2 bases at J, with 8 bases in the middle. CDR1 WSHSY and CDR2 SAAADI come from the germline V gene. The CDR3 is 14 amino acids. CDR3 sequence reads: CASSDSGTYNEQFF. CDR3 bases: TGCGCCAGCAGTGATTCAGGGACCTACAATGAGCAGTTCTTC.

The genes are TRBV5-4 and TRBJ2-3, with D perhaps assigned TRBD1 or TRBD2 (5 bases each). This CDR3 comprises 15 residues. Germline V gene sequence: CDR1 SGHNT, CDR2 YYREEE (reference sequence). Trimming pared 0 bases from V and 5 bases from J, leaving 13 bases between. CDR3 bases: TGTGCCAGCAGCTTGGGAGGGCCCCAGGGAGATACGCAGTATTTT. Protein sequence: CASSLGGPQGDTQYF. Filled out from reference TRBV5-4 and TRBJ2-3, the complete variable domain reads ETGVTQSPTHLIKTRGQQVTLRCSSQSGHNTVSWYQQALGQGPQFIFQYYREEENGRGNFPPRFSGLQFPNYSSELNVNALELDDSALYLCASSLGGPQGDTQYFGPGTRLTVL.

V usage is TRBV4-3 and J usage is TRBJ2-2; 7 bases line up with TRBD1. The CDR3 covers 17 residues. In germline, CDR1 is LGHNA, CDR2 YSLEER. Trimming cost V 0 bases and J 6 bases; bases outside gene matches: 10. The CDR3 DNA sequence: TGCGCCAGCAGCCAAGATTTGGTGTACAGGGGAGCCGGGGAGCTGTTTTTT. It is translated as CASSQDLVYRGAGELFF.